These 28 T cell receptor beta chains were all obtained from the same sample, sequenced in a study of control samples from healthy donors and cancer patients. TCRdb keeps only in-frame clones here, not all; method: immunoSEQ multiplex PCR. This sample has roughly 120,000 clones, with 90% to 95% found just once. Material for sequencing was blood. These receptors were collected from a woman between 18 and 30 years old in good health.

The J gene is TRBJ2-5, the V gene TRBV24-1, with no clear D. This CDR3 contains 11 residues. CDR1 KGHDR and CDR2 SFDVKD come from the germline V gene. The V end lost 7 bases, the J end lost 1 base, and 3 bases lay between the germline ends. The CDR3 loop is CATSRQETQYF. CDR3 coding DNA: TGTGCCACCAGCCGCCAAGAGACCCAGTACTTC.

The chain is built from TRBV9 and TRBJ1-3; perhaps TRBD1 as D (5 bases). V lost 7 bases to trimming and J lost 2 bases, with 10 bases between them. This CDR3 has 13 amino acids. Germline V gives CDR1 SGDLS, CDR2 YYNGEE. CDR3 region: CASEPGAGNTIYF. DNA for the CDR3: TGTGCCAGCGAGCCGGGGGCTGGAAACACCATATATTTT.

The gene calls are TRBV12-3 or TRBV12-4 and TRBJ2-3; unclear D gene. The CDR3 length is 12 residues. Trimming removed 6 bases at V and 2 bases at J, with 6 bases between. The CDR3 bases are TGTGCCAGCAGAAGGTTCACAGATACGCAGTATTTT. This codes for CASRRFTDTQYF.

The sample holds one count of this clone. The V and J genes are TRBV5-3 and TRBJ1-2; D gene ambiguous. TRBV5-3 is placed among ORFs of uncertain function. The CDR3 runs to 17 residues. Trimming stripped 0 bases from V and 5 bases from J, with 20 bases between. CDR3 in amino acids: CARSLVAGYHSLYGYTF. CDR3 sequence (DNA): TGTGCCAGAAGCTTGGTTGCAGGTTACCATTCCCTTTATGGCTACACCTTC.

The chain recombines TRBV28 with TRBJ2-3; 8 nucleotides align to TRBD1. After removal of 8 bases from V and 2 bases from J, the junction contained 12 bases not matched to a gene. This CDR3 is built from 16 residues. Germline lookup yields CDR1 MDHEN and CDR2 SYDVKM. The chain's CDR3 is CASRAPPRGPTDTQYF. The CDR3, as DNA: TGTGCCAGCCGGGCTCCACCCAGGGGGCCCACAGATACGCAGTATTTT.

The chain recombines TRBV4-3 with TRBJ2-3; D is unresolved. The CDR3 sequence is 15 residues long. Germline values: CDR1 LGHNA, CDR2 YSLEER. Trimming removed 0 bases at V and 3 bases at J, with 10 bases between. The CDR3 coding sequence is TGCGCCAGCAGCCAAGATGGACCACCGACAGATACGCAGTATTTT. Protein sequence: CASSQDGPPTDTQYF.

The CDR3 DNA follows: TGTGCCAGCAGTGTGTCGGACGGTTCTTTTGGAAACACCATATATTTT. It specifies CASSVSDGSFGNTIYF. J is TRBJ1-3 and V is TRBV6-1; no reliable D call. Per the germline V gene, CDR1 is MNHNS and CDR2 is SASEGT. V gave up 4 bases and J gave up 3 bases, with 16 bases separating them. The CDR3 is 16 amino acids.

V and J are TRBV21-1 and TRBJ2-7; TRBD1, the D gene given by the table, was not confirmed from the DNA. TRBV21-1 is a listed pseudogene. CDR3 length: 15 residues. The CDR3 region is CASSKLGQGVYEQYF. The CDR3 coding sequence is TGTGCCAGCAGCAAATTGGGCCAGGGGGTCTACGAGCAGTACTTC.

The CDR3 sequence: CASNSGTGGSYEQYF. In DNA, the CDR3 is TGCGCCAGCAATTCCGGGACAGGGGGCTCCTACGAGCAGTACTTC. The chain uses TRBV10-2 and TRBJ2-7; 11 positions agree with TRBD1. The CDR3 spans 15 residues. V trimming: 7 bases; J trimming: 0 bases; junction bases outside the gene matches: 5. Germline V gene sequence: CDR1 WSHSY, CDR2 SAAADI.

The chain combines TRBV27 with TRBJ2-7, with 9 bases aligning to TRBD2. The CDR3 spans 15 residues. V shed 2 bases, J shed 0 bases, and the junction held 2 bases outside the gene matches. Germline V CDR1 and CDR2: MNHEY, SMNVEV (reference sequence). The CDR3 protein is CASSLAGGSSYEQYF. As DNA, the CDR3 is TGTGCCAGCAGTTTAGCGGGAGGGAGCTCCTACGAGCAGTACTTC.

The gene calls are TRBV5-1 and TRBJ2-5, with TRBD2 identical over 14 bases. The CDR3 is 17 amino acids. The V segment lost 0 bases and the J segment 3 bases; nucleotides outside the gene matches: 4. Germline V gives CDR1 SGHRS, CDR2 YFSETQ. CDR3 DNA sequence: TGCGCCAGCAGCTTGGCCTTGGGACTAGCGGGGGAAGAGACCCAGTACTTC. Translating gives CASSLALGLAGEETQYF.

Written as DNA, the CDR3 is TGTGCCAGCAGTGTCACAGGGAAGGGTTCTGGGGCCAACGTCCTGACTTTC. Translated: CASSVTGKGSGANVLTF. The V and J genes are TRBV28 and TRBJ2-6; weak D call: TRBD1 (6 bases). Trimming cost V 5 bases and J 1 base, with 15 bases left between them. The CDR3 runs to 17 residues. Germline V gene sequence: CDR1 MDHEN, CDR2 SYDVKM.

The J gene is TRBJ2-1, the V gene TRBV10-3; TRBD1 might be the D (5 bases). The germline gives CDR1 ENHRY, CDR2 SYGVKD. V lost 0 bases to trimming and J lost 5 bases, with 14 bases between them. This CDR3 has 16 amino acids. DNA of the CDR3: TGTGCCATCAGTGAGTCCCCAGGGCAATTGGACAATGAGCAGTTCTTC. Translation: CAISESPGQLDNEQFF.

The V and J genes are TRBV5-4 and TRBJ2-1; TRBD2 aligns across 9 bases. Germline V lookup: CDR1 SGHNT, CDR2 YYREEE (reference sequence). J gave up 7 bases and V 5 bases, and 7 bases lay outside the gene matches. The CDR3 runs 14 residues. In DNA form, the CDR3 reads TGTGCCAGCAGTTTAGCGGGGGTTGAGAATGAGCAGTTCTTC. Translation: CASSLAGVENEQFF.

The chain is built from TRBV7-9 and TRBJ2-5, with TRBD1 matching 8 bases. V trimming: 1 base; J trimming: 5 bases; junction bases outside the gene matches: 6. Germline V lookup: CDR1 SEHNR, CDR2 FQNEAQ (reference sequence). CDR3 length equals 15 residues. The CDR3 region has the DNA TGTGCCAGCAGCTTAGATGACAGGGGTTCCGAGACCCAGTACTTC. This sequence encodes CASSLDDRGSETQYF.

This chain connects TRBV9 to TRBJ2-3; D is undetermined. Per germline, CDR1 SGDLS and CDR2 YYNGEE. The CDR3 extends over 20 amino acids. Trimming shortened V by 1 base and J by 2 bases, and 26 bases separated the two germline ends. This CDR3 reads CASSVLPVSKWVGVTDTQYF. CDR3 coding DNA: TGTGCCAGCAGCGTATTGCCCGTGTCTAAGTGGGTGGGTGTCACAGATACGCAGTATTTT.

The rearrangement uses TRBV6-5 and TRBJ1-2; 8 bases agree with TRBD1. Per germline, CDR1 MNHEY and CDR2 SVGAGI. Trimming removed 0 bases from V and 4 bases from J; junction bases left unmatched: 4. This CDR3 spans 15 amino acids. CDR3 DNA sequence: TGTGCCAGCAGTTACTCCGGGACAGGAAGCTATGGCTACACCTTC. Encoded protein: CASSYSGTGSYGYTF.

The CDR3 region has the DNA TGTGCCAGCAACGGAGGGGGAGGAGTTCAGCCCCAGCATTTT. Protein: CASNGGGGVQPQHF. The rearrangement uses TRBV6-5 and TRBJ1-5, with D possibly TRBD1 on 6 matching bases. The V and J ends lost 7 bases and 6 bases respectively, with 16 bases between them. CDR1 MNHEY and CDR2 SVGAGI come from the germline V gene. The CDR3 consists of 14 residues.

The count of this clone is one. V and J are TRBV7-2 and TRBJ1-3, with D possibly being TRBD1 (6 bases). The CDR3 length is 18 residues. V was cut by 3 bases and J by 3 bases, with 21 bases left in between. Germline assignment: CDR1 SGHTA and CDR2 FQGNSA. The CDR3 DNA reads as TGTGCCAGCAGCTTTCGGGGCGGGCGGGGGGCGCTTGGAAACACCATATATTTT. This encodes CASSFRGGRGALGNTIYF.

The chain carries TRBV28 and TRBJ1-2; tentative D call: TRBD1 (6 bases). V shed 4 bases and J shed 4 bases, with 22 bases lying between them. The CDR3 has 17 amino acids. Germline V gives CDR1 MDHEN, CDR2 SYDVKM. CDR3 sequence reads: CASSCHNDRSICYGYTF. The CDR3 coding sequence is TGTGCCAGCAGTTGCCATAATGACAGGTCAATATGCTATGGCTACACCTTC.

J is TRBJ1-6 and V is TRBV13; D gene unclear. The CDR3 is 14 residues long. The germline V gene encodes CDR1 PRHDT and CDR2 FYEKMQ (reference sequence). V lost 4 bases and J 2 bases, leaving 6 bases between the germline ends. The CDR3 coding sequence is TGTGCCAGCAGCTCGCGGGCCTATAATTCACCCCTCCACTTT. Its translation: CASSSRAYNSPLHF.

The gene calls are TRBV18 and TRBJ2-2, with D perhaps matching TRBD1 (5 bases). Per germline, CDR1 KGHSH and CDR2 LQKENI. The CDR3 length is 14 residues. V lost 3 bases to trimming and J lost 0 bases, with 5 bases between them. DNA of the CDR3: TGTGCCAGCTCACCGACAGCGAACACCGGGGAGCTGTTTTTT. As protein: CASSPTANTGELFF. Together with reference TRBV18 and TRBJ2-2, the CDR3 gives the full variable domain: NAGVMQNPRHLVRRRGQEARLRCSPMKGHSHVYWYRQLPEEGLKFMVYLQKENIIDESGMPKERFSAEFPKEGPSILRIQQVVRGDSAAYFCASSPTANTGELFFGEGSRLTVL.

This rearrangement joins TRBV5-1 to TRBJ2-3, with 9 bases that match TRBD1. J lost 0 bases, V lost 6 bases, and 14 bases had no gene match. The CDR3 runs to 18 residues. CDR1 is SGHRS, CDR2 YFSETQ, per germline. The CDR3 sequence: CASTKLPGQGPSTDTQYF. The DNA of the CDR3 is TGCGCCAGCACCAAACTCCCCGGACAGGGGCCTAGCACAGATACGCAGTATTTT.

The rearrangement uses TRBV4-2 and TRBJ1-3; 10 bases are a match to TRBD1. This CDR3 region has 16 residues. The V gene's germline CDR1 is LGHNA and CDR2 YNFKEQ. J was trimmed by 3 bases and V by 1 base; bases with no gene match: 3. In DNA form, the CDR3 reads TGTGCCAGCAGCCAAGTCGGACAGGGGGGTGGAAACACCATATATTTT. As protein: CASSQVGQGGGNTIYF.

The V and J genes are TRBV18 and TRBJ1-3; tentatively, D is TRBD1 (6 bases). The germline V gene has CDR1 KGHSH and CDR2 LQKENI. The CDR3 extends over 17 amino acids. The V end was cut by 2 bases, the J end by 0 bases, with 14 bases between. CDR3 residues: CASSPWMPGASGNTIYF. The CDR3 nucleotides read TGTGCCAGCTCACCATGGATGCCAGGGGCCTCTGGAAACACCATATATTTT.

This rearrangement joins TRBV7-6 to TRBJ2-7, with D perhaps assigned TRBD1 or TRBD2 (6 bases each). Germline CDR1 is SGHVS and CDR2 is FNYEAQ. This CDR3 comprises 15 residues. Trimming stripped 5 bases from V and 7 bases from J, with 21 bases between. CDR3 coding DNA: TGTGCCAGCAGCACGGCCCAGCCGGGGGCGAGTGAGCAGTACTTC. Its translation: CASSTAQPGASEQYF.

The gene calls are TRBV28 and TRBJ2-1; 9 bases map to TRBD2. The CDR3 is 17 residues long. Germline loops: CDR1 MDHEN, CDR2 SYDVKM. V lost 6 bases to trimming and J lost 2 bases; unmatched junction nucleotides: 11. The CDR3 DNA follows: TGTGCCAGCAGCCAAAGGTTGGCGGGGGGGCCCTACAATGAGCAGTTCTTC. It codes for CASSQRLAGGPYNEQFF.

On this clone: Compared with germline, one end of the junction differs, possibly owing to a read error. The J gene is TRBJ2-5, the V gene TRBV3-1 (or the pseudogene TRBV3-2); 8 bases fit TRBD2. The CDR3 has 18 residues. Germline-derived CDR1 and CDR2 are LGHDT and YNNKEL (reference sequence). The CDR3 protein is CASSEDRIGGAMKETQYF. The DNA for the CDR3 is TGTGCCAGCAGCGAAGATCGAATCGGGGGGGCCATGAAAGAGACCCAGTACTTC.